This entry lists 8 T cell receptor beta chains sequenced from one sample in a study of control samples from healthy donors and cancer patients (dated by TCRdb to 2018 to 2021). Receptor libraries were prepared by the immunoSEQ multiplex PCR assay. TCRdb provides this immuneACCESS table in a form limited to in-frame rearrangements. Some clones are lacking; in checked studies, under half of them reflect an unresolved V gene, and why the rest are absent is not known. For this sample the table gives around 180,000 clones, of which 90% to 95% were detected only once. Jointly, the top ten make up about 1.4% of the sample. Sequenced: blood. The receptors originated from a woman under 30 in good health.

The rearrangement uses TRBV28 and TRBJ1-1, with D perhaps matching TRBD1 (5 bases). Germline-derived CDR1 and CDR2 are MDHEN and SYDVKM. The CDR3 is 15 amino acids. V was pared by 3 bases and J by 3 bases, with 14 bases between. CDR3: CASSLGGLGDTEAFF. As DNA, the CDR3 is TGTGCCAGCAGTTTGGGGGGTCTGGGGGACACTGAAGCTTTCTTT.

The rearrangement links TRBV4-1 to TRBJ1-2, with TRBD1 identical over 7 bases. The length of the CDR3 is 15 residues. Germline-derived CDR1 and CDR2 are MGHRA and YSYEKL. The J segment lost 3 bases and the V segment lost 2 bases, leaving 6 bases of the junction unmatched. Here the CDR3 DNA reads TGCGCCAGCAGCCAACCGTTTGACAGGGACTATGGCTACACCTTC. Translating it yields CASSQPFDRDYGYTF.

The chain employs TRBV7-2 and TRBJ2-3; D ambiguous. This CDR3 is 14 amino acids long. Trimming pared 1 base from V and 0 bases from J, leaving 5 bases between. The germline V gene encodes CDR1 SGHTA and CDR2 FQGNSA. CDR3 loop: CASSLGLSTDTQYF. Here the CDR3 DNA reads TGTGCCAGCAGCTTAGGACTCAGCACAGATACGCAGTATTTT.

The rearrangement links TRBV2 to TRBJ1-2; 7 positions agree with TRBD1. V was pared by 7 bases and J by 4 bases, with 6 bases of the junction left unmatched. The CDR3 is 13 residues long. CDR1 and CDR2 from the germline V gene are SNHLY and FYNNEI. The DNA of the CDR3 is TGTGCCAGCAAGGGGGCGGCCGTCTATGGCTACACCTTC. Translating gives CASKGAAVYGYTF. The full variable domain, its missing parts supplied by reference TRBV2 and TRBJ1-2, is EPEVTQTPSHQVTQMGQEVILRCVPISNHLYFYWYRQILGQKVEFLVSFYNNEISEKSEIFDDQFSVERPDGSNFTLKIRSTKLEDSAMYFCASKGAAVYGYTFGSGTRLTVV.

The chain couples TRBV4-1 to TRBJ1-4; tentatively, D is TRBD1 (5 bases). The CDR3 covers 17 residues. With 1 base removed from V and 3 bases from J, the gap between germline ends came to 15 bases. Germline V CDR1 and CDR2: MGHRA, YSYEKL. In DNA form, the CDR3 reads TGCGCCAGCAGCCAAGGTTCATGGGGCTCGGCTAATGAAAAACTGTTTTTT. Residues: CASSQGSWGSANEKLFF.

The chain has TRBV6-1 and TRBJ2-5; D remains unclear. The germline CDR1 and CDR2 sequences are MNHNS and SASEGT. V lost 1 base to trimming and J lost 4 bases, with 7 bases between them. The CDR3 is 13 residues long. In DNA form, the CDR3 reads TGTGCCAGCAGTGAAGTGCTGGGAGAGACCCAGTACTTC. Amino acids: CASSEVLGETQYF.

The V and J genes are TRBV29-1 and TRBJ2-1; the match to TRBD2 covers 11 bases. V lost 1 base, J lost 4 bases, and 9 bases stayed unmatched. Per germline, CDR1 SQVTM and CDR2 ANQGSEA. CDR3 size: 17 residues. CDR3 protein: CSVEGGASGRSYNEQFF. CDR3 bases: TGCAGCGTTGAAGGCGGGGCTAGCGGGAGGAGTTACAATGAGCAGTTCTTC.

This clone was detected once. The chain employs TRBV5-3 and TRBJ1-1; D is unresolved. TRBV5-3 is an ORF, and what it does is uncertain. The V gene lost 1 base and the J gene lost 1 base, with 5 bases spanning the gap. The CDR3 covers 13 residues. CDR3 DNA: TGTGCCAGAAGCTTGTGCGGGAACACTGAAGCTTTCTTT. Translation: CARSLCGNTEAFF.